These 23 T cell receptor beta chains were all obtained from the same sample, sequenced in a study of blood T cell repertoires in COVID-19. Clones were sequenced by immunoSEQ multiplex PCR, and TCRdb holds only the in-frame ones, with some missing. The table shows more than 95,000 clones, with around 80% occurring only once. Sequencing input: peripheral blood. The receptors were gathered from a man aged 35 to 55 with active or convalescent COVID-19.

This rearrangement joins TRBV5-4 to TRBJ1-2; the match to TRBD1 covers 9 bases. The CDR3 spans 16 residues. Germline loops: CDR1 SGHNT, CDR2 YYREEE (reference sequence). Germline trimming cut 4 bases from V and 5 bases from J; bases unmatched to any gene: 12. In nucleotides, the CDR3 is TGTGCCAGCAGCCTGGACAGGGGCCGCCCAGGGTATGGCTACACCTTC. Its translation: CASSLDRGRPGYGYTF.

This clone was counted only a few times. The genes are TRBV24-1 and TRBJ1-2, with a tentative D call TRBD1 (6 bases). The CDR3 runs 17 residues. Germline V gene lookup returns CDR1 KGHDR and CDR2 SFDVKD. V was cut by 2 bases and J by 0 bases, with 15 bases left in between. The CDR3 here is CATSDSRGVLTNYGYTF. The DNA of the CDR3 is TGTGCCACCAGTGATTCCAGGGGAGTCTTAACTAACTATGGCTACACCTTC.

The CDR3 region has the DNA TGCGCCAGCAGCCAAGATACAGGGAGGGAAAACACCATATATTTT. Its protein is CASSQDTGRENTIYF. The V and J genes are TRBV4-1 and TRBJ1-3, with a tentative D call TRBD1 (6 bases). Trimming cost V 0 bases and J 6 bases, with 12 bases left between them. The CDR3 is 15 amino acids. Per the germline V gene, CDR1 is MGHRA and CDR2 is YSYEKL.

In nucleotides, the CDR3 is TGTGCCAGCAGCCGGGACAGTGGATTATTCAATGAGCAGTTCTTC. As protein: CASSRDSGLFNEQFF. This sequence joins TRBV7-2 and TRBJ2-1; 7 bases match TRBD1. The CDR3 runs to 15 residues. The V gene's germline CDR1 is SGHTA and CDR2 FQGNSA. Losses at the gene ends were 5 bases for V and 6 bases for J; bases not matched to a gene: 10.

This clone was counted a single time. This sequence joins TRBV28 and TRBJ1-2; D unresolved. The CDR3 is 12 amino acids. Trimming removed 3 bases from V and 6 bases from J, with 8 bases in between. CDR1 and CDR2 from the germline V gene are MDHEN and SYDVKM. The CDR3 is CASSFPSHGYTF. CDR3 nucleotides: TGTGCCAGCAGTTTCCCTTCCCATGGCTACACCTTC.

The J gene is TRBJ2-7, the V gene TRBV19; maybe TRBD2 (6 bases). V lost 10 bases and J lost 0, with 13 bases in between. This CDR3 is 13 amino acids long. CDR1 is LNHDA and CDR2 is SQIVND in the germline V gene (reference sequence). The CDR3 protein is CATPLASSYEQYF. CDR3 bases: TGTGCCACCCCCCTAGCGAGCTCCTACGAGCAGTACTTC.

The rearrangement links TRBV30 to TRBJ1-5, with D perhaps TRBD1 (5 bases). Germline values: CDR1 GTSNPN, CDR2 SVGIG (reference sequence). The V end was cut by 2 bases, the J end by 5 bases, with 19 bases between. The CDR3 sequence is 16 residues long. This CDR3 is CAWSTWGLSGDQPQHF. The CDR3 coding sequence is TGTGCCTGGAGTACATGGGGCCTTTCGGGGGATCAGCCCCAGCATTTT.

The V gene is TRBV5-4, the J gene TRBJ2-7, with 7 bases aligning to TRBD1. The germline V gene encodes CDR1 SGHNT and CDR2 YYREEE (reference sequence). V shed 1 base and J 5 bases; nucleotides not matched to a gene: 3. The CDR3 length is 13 residues. The CDR3 region is CASSLIGGDEQYF. The DNA of the CDR3 is TGTGCCAGCAGCTTGATAGGGGGCGACGAGCAGTACTTC.

J is TRBJ1-1 and V is TRBV19; D is unresolved. Germline V lookup: CDR1 LNHDA, CDR2 SQIVND (reference sequence). The CDR3 runs 13 residues. Trimming removed 3 bases from V and 8 bases from J, with 13 bases in between. In nucleotides, the CDR3 is TGTGCCAGTAGTATCTCGAGCCGAGGGGAAGCTTTCTTT. It is translated as CASSISSRGEAFF.

The V gene is TRBV6-5, the J gene TRBJ1-2, with D maybe TRBD1 (5 bases). CDR1 and CDR2 from the germline V gene are MNHEY and SVGAGI. The V end was cut by 1 base, the J end by 6 bases, with 18 bases between. The CDR3 length is 16 residues. CDR3 loop: CASSYFPEVGRDGYTF. The CDR3 coding sequence is TGTGCCAGCAGTTACTTCCCAGAGGTGGGGCGAGATGGCTACACCTTC.

The chain uses TRBV4-3 and TRBJ1-2, with D perhaps matching TRBD1 (5 bases). Trimming cost V 2 bases and J 7 bases, with 11 bases left between them. This CDR3 is 13 amino acids long. Germline CDR1 LGHNA, CDR2 YSLEER. CDR3 sequence reads: CASSQSTVGGYTF. The CDR3 DNA reads as TGCGCCAGCAGCCAATCGACAGTAGGTGGCTACACCTTC.

The chain employs TRBV7-2 and TRBJ2-7, with 12 positions matching TRBD2. Per germline, CDR1 SGHTA and CDR2 FQGNSA. The CDR3 loop spans 14 amino acids. With V trimmed by 6 bases and J by 2 bases, 2 bases remained unmatched. The CDR3 loop is CASSGLAGPYEQYF. CDR3 in DNA: TGTGCCAGCAGTGGACTAGCGGGGCCCTACGAGCAGTACTTC.

The chain carries TRBV7-6 and TRBJ2-7; 9 nucleotides agree with TRBD1. The ends lost 4 bases at V and 12 bases at J; junction bases unmatched: 16. The germline gives CDR1 SGHVS, CDR2 FNYEAQ. This CDR3 has 15 residues. The CDR3 region is CASSSGPESGQGRYF. CDR3 DNA sequence: TGTGCCAGCAGCTCGGGTCCGGAGTCTGGACAGGGGAGGTACTTC.

The chain combines TRBV24-1 with TRBJ2-5; 9 bases are a match to TRBD1. V shed 3 bases, J shed 6 bases, and the junction held 4 bases outside the gene matches. Germline CDR1 reads KGHDR; CDR2 reads SFDVKD. The CDR3 is made up of 14 amino acids. CDR3 nucleotide sequence: TGTGCCACCAGTGATCCGGACAGGGGAAAGACCCAGTACTTC. It translates to CATSDPDRGKTQYF.

J is TRBJ2-3 and V is TRBV10-1, with 15 positions matching TRBD2. The CDR3 loop spans 16 amino acids. The V gene's germline CDR1 is WNHNN and CDR2 SYGVQD (reference sequence). V lost 3 bases, J lost 6 bases, and 4 bases stayed unmatched. CDR3 region: CASSDGLAGGLDTQYF. In nucleotides, the CDR3 is TGCGCCAGCAGTGATGGACTAGCGGGAGGGCTCGATACGCAGTATTTT.

This clone showed up just once. The chain couples TRBV28 to TRBJ1-2, with 11 bases fitting TRBD1. CDR3 length equals 15 residues. Per the germline V gene, CDR1 is MDHEN and CDR2 is SYDVKM. The V gene end was trimmed by 5 bases and the J gene end by 8 bases; junction bases not matched to a gene: 10. CDR3: CASSTSGTGGKGYTF. As DNA, the CDR3 is TGTGCCAGCAGTACTTCCGGGACAGGGGGTAAGGGCTACACCTTC.

V usage is TRBV7-2 and J usage is TRBJ1-2, with D possibly matching TRBD1 (5 bases). The V and J ends lost 5 bases and 4 bases respectively, with 14 bases between them. Germline V gives CDR1 SGHTA, CDR2 FQGNSA. The CDR3 loop spans 14 amino acids. The CDR3 coding sequence is TGTGCCAGCAGCCGCAGGGCAGAAACCTATGGCTACACCTTC. Translating it yields CASSRRAETYGYTF.

On this clone: The same CDR3 arises from other DNA sequences in this sample as well. The V and J genes are TRBV6-6 and TRBJ1-4; D is unclear. V lost 0 bases, J lost 4 bases, and 6 bases lay in between. This CDR3 has 14 residues. Germline CDR1 is MNHNY and CDR2 is SVGAGI (reference sequence). CDR3 region: CASSYSEGNEKLFF. Here the CDR3 DNA reads TGTGCCAGCAGTTACTCTGAGGGTAATGAAAAACTGTTTTTT.

This clone is a singleton in its sample. This chain joins TRBV2 and TRBJ1-2, with TRBD1 matching 7 bases. V dropped 11 bases and J dropped 4; count of bases not matched to a gene: 7. The CDR3 sequence is 12 residues long. CDR1 and CDR2 from the germline V gene are SNHLY and FYNNEI. The CDR3 region has the DNA TGTGCCGGCTATAGGACAGGCTATGGCTACACCTTC. Amino acid sequence: CAGYRTGYGYTF.

The chain is built from TRBV7-2 and TRBJ1-3, with TRBD1 as a possible D gene (5 bases). V was cut by 1 base and J by 2 bases, with 12 bases left in between. The CDR3 covers 16 residues. Germline V gene data show CDR1 as SGHTA and CDR2 as FQGNSA. The CDR3 bases are TGTGCCAGCAGCTTAGGAATGGGGCAGGCTGGAAACACCATATATTTT. It codes for CASSLGMGQAGNTIYF. Drawing the rest from reference TRBV7-2 and TRBJ1-3, the complete variable domain is GAGVSQSPSNKVTEKGKDVELRCDPISGHTALYWYRQSLGQGLEFLIYFQGNSAPDKSGLPSDRFSAERTGGSVSTLTIQRTQQEDSAVYLCASSLGMGQAGNTIYFGEGSWLTVV.

The V and J genes are TRBV13 and TRBJ1-2, with TRBD1 matching over 10 bases. The CDR3 is 17 amino acids. Per germline, CDR1 PRHDT and CDR2 FYEKMQ (reference sequence). The V segment lost 0 bases and the J segment 7 bases; nucleotides outside the gene matches: 11. The CDR3 nucleotides read TGTGCCAGCAGCTTAGGCCTTGAAAGGACAGGGGGTGGTGGCTACACCTTC. As protein: CASSLGLERTGGGGYTF.

This chain joins TRBV11-2 and TRBJ1-5, with 8 bases lining up with TRBD1. CDR3 length: 15 residues. The ends lost 6 bases at V and 7 bases at J; junction bases unmatched: 11. Germline V gene lookup returns CDR1 SGHAT and CDR2 FQNNGV. CDR3 sequence reads: CASSSSDRGKQPQHF. As DNA, the CDR3 is TGTGCCAGCAGTTCTTCCGACAGGGGAAAACAGCCCCAGCATTTT.

In nucleotides, the CDR3 is TGTGCCAGCAGTCTCCTGGGAGTCGGGAACACTGAAGCTTTCTTT. Translating gives CASSLLGVGNTEAFF. The chain is built from TRBV27 and TRBJ1-1; D unresolved. V was cut by 5 bases and J by 1 base, with 14 bases left in between. From germline, CDR1 is MNHEY and CDR2 SMNVEV (reference sequence). The CDR3 totals 15 residues.